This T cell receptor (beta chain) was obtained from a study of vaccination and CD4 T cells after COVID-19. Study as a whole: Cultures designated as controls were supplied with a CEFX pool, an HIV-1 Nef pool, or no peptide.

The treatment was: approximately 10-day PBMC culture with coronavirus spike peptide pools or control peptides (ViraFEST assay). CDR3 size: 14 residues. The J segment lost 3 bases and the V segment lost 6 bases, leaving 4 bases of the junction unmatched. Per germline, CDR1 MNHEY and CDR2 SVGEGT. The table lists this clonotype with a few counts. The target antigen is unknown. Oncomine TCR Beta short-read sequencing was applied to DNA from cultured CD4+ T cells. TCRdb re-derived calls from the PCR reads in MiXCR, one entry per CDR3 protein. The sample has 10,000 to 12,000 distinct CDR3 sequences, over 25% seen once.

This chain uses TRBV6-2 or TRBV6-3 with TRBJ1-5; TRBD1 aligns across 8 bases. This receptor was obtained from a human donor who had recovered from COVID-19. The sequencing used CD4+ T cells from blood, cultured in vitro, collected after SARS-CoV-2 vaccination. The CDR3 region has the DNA TGTGCCAGCAGGCCGGGACAGGCCAATCAGCCCCAGCATTTT. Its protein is CASRPGQANQPQHF.